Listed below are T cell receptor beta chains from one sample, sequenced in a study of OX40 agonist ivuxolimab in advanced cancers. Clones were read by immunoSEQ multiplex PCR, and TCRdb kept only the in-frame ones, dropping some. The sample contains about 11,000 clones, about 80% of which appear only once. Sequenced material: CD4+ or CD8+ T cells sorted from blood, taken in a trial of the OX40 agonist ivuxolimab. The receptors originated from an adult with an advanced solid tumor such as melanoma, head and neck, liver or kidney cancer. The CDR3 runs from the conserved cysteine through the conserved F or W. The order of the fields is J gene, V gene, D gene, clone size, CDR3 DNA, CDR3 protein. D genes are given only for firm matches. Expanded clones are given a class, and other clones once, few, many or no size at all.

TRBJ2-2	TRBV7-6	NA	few	TGTGCCAGCAGCCCCTCGGGGGCCGGGGAGCTGTTTTTT	CASSPSGAGELFF
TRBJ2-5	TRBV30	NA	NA	TGTGCCTGGAGTGTGGACCCAGGGTCTGAGACCCAGTACTTC	CAWSVDPGSETQYF
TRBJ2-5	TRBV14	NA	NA	TGTGCCAGCAGTGAAAGGATTGGCAGGGCGGGTGAGACCCAGTACTTC	CASSERIGRAGETQYF
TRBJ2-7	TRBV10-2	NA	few	TGCGCCAGCAGCCAGGGCCTCAGCTCCTACGAGCAGTACTTC	CASSQGLSSYEQYF
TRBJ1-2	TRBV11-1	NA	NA	TGTGCCAGCAGCTTAGTGTCCGCACATCACTATGGCTACACCTTC	CASSLVSAHHYGYTF
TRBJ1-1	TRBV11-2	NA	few	TGTGCCAGCAGCTTATCCAGGGGCGGCACTGAAGCTTTCTTT	CASSLSRGGTEAFF
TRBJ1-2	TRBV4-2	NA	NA	TGTGCCAGCAGCCAATTTCCGGCGGGCTATGGCTACACCTTC	CASSQFPAGYGYTF
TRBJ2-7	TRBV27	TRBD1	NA	TGTGTCAGCAGTTTATCCCACCCGTCCGGGACAGGGGGGTTCCACGAGCAGTACTTC	CVSSLSHPSGTGGFHEQYF
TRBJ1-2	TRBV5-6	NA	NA	TGTGCCAGCAGCTTGGTTACGGATAACTATGGCTACACCTTC	CASSLVTDNYGYTF
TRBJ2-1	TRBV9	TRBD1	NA	TGTGCCAGCAGCGTAGGCGGGACAGGGGTTGGAAATGAGCAGTTCTTC	CASSVGGTGVGNEQFF
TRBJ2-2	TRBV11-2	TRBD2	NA	TGTGCCAGCAGCTTGCCACTAGCGGGAGCTTTCCGGGAGCTGTTTTTT	CASSLPLAGAFRELFF
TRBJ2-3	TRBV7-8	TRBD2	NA	TGTGCCAGCAGCTTAGTAGCGGGAGGACTTCGGAATACGCAGTATTTT	CASSLVAGGLRNTQYF
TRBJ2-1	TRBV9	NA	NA	TGTGCCAGCAGCGAGGGGGGTGAGCAGTTCTTC	CASSEGGEQFF
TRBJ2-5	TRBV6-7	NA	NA	TGTGCCAGCAGAAACCCCTCAGGGGAGACCCAGTACTTC	CASRNPSGETQYF
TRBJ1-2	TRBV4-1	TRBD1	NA	TGCGCCAGCAGCCAAGTGGGGACAGCGTATGGCTACACCTTC	CASSQVGTAYGYTF
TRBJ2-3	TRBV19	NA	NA	TGTGCCATTACGCAGAGGGGGATTAGCACAGATACGCAGTATTTT	CAITQRGISTDTQYF
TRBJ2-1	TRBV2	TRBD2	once	TGTGCCAGCAGTGTAGCGGGAGCACTCAATGAGCAGTTCTTC	CASSVAGALNEQFF
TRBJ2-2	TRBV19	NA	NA	TGTGCCGTCGGTTACCGAGCAGCAAGCGAACACCGGGGAGCTGTTTTT	CAVGYRAASEHRGAVF
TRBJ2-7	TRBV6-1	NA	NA	TGTGCCAGCAGTGAACGGGGGATCGCGAACGAGCAGTACTTC	CASSERGIANEQYF
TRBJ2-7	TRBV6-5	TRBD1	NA	TGTGCCAGCAGCGACAGGGGGCGCCCCGAGCAGTACTTC	CASSDRGRPEQYF
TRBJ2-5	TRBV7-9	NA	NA	TGTGCCAGCAGCTCCATACAGGACCCACAGGAGACCCAGTACTTC	CASSSIQDPQETQYF
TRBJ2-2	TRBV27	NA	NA	TGTGCCAGCAGTTTCAGGGGGAACACCGGGGAGCTGTTTTTT	CASSFRGNTGELFF
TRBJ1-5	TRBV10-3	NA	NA	TGTGCCATCAGACCCGACGGGGGCAATCAGCCCCAGCATTTT	CAIRPDGGNQPQHF